This entry is about one T cell receptor (beta chain). These data belong to a study of T-cell reconstitution after alpha-beta-depleted transplantation in children. TCRbeta library preparation incorporated unique molecular identifiers. TCRdb re-analysed the PCR reads in MiXCR, keeping a single row per CDR3 protein. The sample holds about 400,000 distinct CDR3 sequences, around 21% seen once. Germline V gene data show CDR1 as SGHTA and CDR2 as FQGTGA. This CDR3 has 16 amino acids. V lost 5 bases and J lost 6; bases outside the gene matches: 10. The clonotype was recovered from a human donor who donated a stem cell graft to a child with acute myeloid leukemia. The chain has TRBV7-3 and TRBJ2-1; 10 bases are shared with TRBD2. Source: PBMCs from the stem cell graft donor, taken from the stem cell graft. In DNA form, the CDR3 reads TGTGCCAGCAGCGTCCTAGCGGGAGTGTCCATCAATGAGCAGTTCTTC. As protein: CASSVLAGVSINEQFF.